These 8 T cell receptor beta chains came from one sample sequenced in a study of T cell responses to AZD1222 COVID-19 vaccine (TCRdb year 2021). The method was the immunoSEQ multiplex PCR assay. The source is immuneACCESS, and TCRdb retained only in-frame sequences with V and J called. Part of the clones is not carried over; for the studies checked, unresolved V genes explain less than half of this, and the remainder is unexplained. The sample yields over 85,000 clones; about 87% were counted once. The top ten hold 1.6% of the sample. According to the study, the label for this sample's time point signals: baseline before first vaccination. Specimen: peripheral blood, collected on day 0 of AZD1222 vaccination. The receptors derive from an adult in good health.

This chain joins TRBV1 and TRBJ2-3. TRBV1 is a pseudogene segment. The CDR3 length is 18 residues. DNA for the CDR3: TGCACCAGCAGCCAGGAGCACAGAGCGACTCGTTTCACAGATACGCAGTATTTT. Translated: CTSSQEHRATRFTDTQYF.

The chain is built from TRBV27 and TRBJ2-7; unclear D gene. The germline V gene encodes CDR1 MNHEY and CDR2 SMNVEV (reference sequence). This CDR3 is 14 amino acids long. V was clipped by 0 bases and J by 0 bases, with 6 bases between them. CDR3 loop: CASSLSSNSYEQYF. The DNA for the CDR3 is TGTGCCAGCAGTTTATCGAGTAACTCCTACGAGCAGTACTTC.

The CDR3 sequence is CASSPRGAEQYF. The CDR3 nucleotides are TGTGCCAGTAGTCCCCGGGGGGCCGAGCAGTACTTC. The chain combines TRBV19 with TRBJ2-7; D is possibly TRBD2 (7 bases). Germline V lookup: CDR1 LNHDA, CDR2 SQIVND (reference sequence). Trimming shortened V by 5 bases and J by 6 bases, and 11 bases separated the two germline ends. The CDR3 extends over 12 amino acids.

This CDR3 is CASSSQGGQPQHF. As DNA, the CDR3 is TGTGCCAGCAGTTCCCAGGGAGGACAGCCCCAGCATTTT. V usage is TRBV27 and J usage is TRBJ1-5; TRBD1 is a possible D gene (5 bases). The CDR3 spans 13 residues. The V gene lost 4 bases and the J gene lost 7 bases, with 11 bases spanning the gap. CDR1 MNHEY and CDR2 SMNVEV come from the germline V gene (reference sequence).

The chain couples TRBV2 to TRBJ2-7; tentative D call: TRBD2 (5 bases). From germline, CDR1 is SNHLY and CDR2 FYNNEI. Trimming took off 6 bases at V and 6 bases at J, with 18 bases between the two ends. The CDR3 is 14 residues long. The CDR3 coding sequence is TGTGCCAGCAGATACCCCTCAGAGGGCCCCGAGCAGTACTTC. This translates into CASRYPSEGPEQYF.

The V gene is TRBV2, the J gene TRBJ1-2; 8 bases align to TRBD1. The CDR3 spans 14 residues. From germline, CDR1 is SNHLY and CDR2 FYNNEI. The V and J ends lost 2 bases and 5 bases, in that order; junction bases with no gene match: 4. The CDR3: CASSERQGAYGYTF. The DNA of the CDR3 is TGTGCCAGCAGTGAACGGCAGGGGGCATATGGCTACACCTTC.

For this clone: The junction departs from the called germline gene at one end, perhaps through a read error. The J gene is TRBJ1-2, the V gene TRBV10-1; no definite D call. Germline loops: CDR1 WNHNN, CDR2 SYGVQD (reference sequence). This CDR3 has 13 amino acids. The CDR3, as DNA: TGCGCCAGCAGTGAATCGGACGGTTATGACTACACCTTC. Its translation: CASSESDGYDYTF.

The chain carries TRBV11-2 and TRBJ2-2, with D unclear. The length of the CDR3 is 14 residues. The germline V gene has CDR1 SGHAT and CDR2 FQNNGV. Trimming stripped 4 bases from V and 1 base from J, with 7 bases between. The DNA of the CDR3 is TGTGCCAGCAGCTCCCTATTGAACACCGGGGAGCTGTTTTTT. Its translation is CASSSLLNTGELFF.